This T cell receptor (beta chain) was documented in a study of T-cell reconstitution after alpha-beta-depleted transplantation in children. The study's findings and limits: T-cell counts and diversity at one year post-transplant came mainly from newly produced T cells. Surviving recipient cells, namely T cells and thymic progenitors, were the source of high day-60 TCRbeta diversity in some patients.

With respect to this clonotype: What it binds is not known.

Preparation of the TCRbeta library involved a method that used unique molecular identifiers. From the PCR reads, TCRdb called clonotypes with MiXCR, one entry per CDR3 protein. Here the sample spans 550,000 to 600,000 distinct CDR3 sequences, 23% being singletons. Germline CDR1 is DFQATT and CDR2 is SNEGSKA (reference sequence). This CDR3 has 15 amino acids. V dropped 1 base and J dropped 4; count of bases not matched to a gene: 9. The sequence derives from a boy in the first two years of life who had a stem cell transplant for acute myeloid leukemia, so the T cells may come from the graft donor. The sample was PBMCs, mostly from graft donor cells, taken 360 days after TCRalphabeta/CD19-depleted stem cell transplant. The chain couples TRBV20-1 to TRBJ2-5; 7 bases align to TRBD2. CDR3 sequence: CSARVPAGTLETQYF. In DNA form, the CDR3 reads TGCAGTGCTAGAGTTCCAGCGGGGACTCTAGAGACCCAGTACTTC.